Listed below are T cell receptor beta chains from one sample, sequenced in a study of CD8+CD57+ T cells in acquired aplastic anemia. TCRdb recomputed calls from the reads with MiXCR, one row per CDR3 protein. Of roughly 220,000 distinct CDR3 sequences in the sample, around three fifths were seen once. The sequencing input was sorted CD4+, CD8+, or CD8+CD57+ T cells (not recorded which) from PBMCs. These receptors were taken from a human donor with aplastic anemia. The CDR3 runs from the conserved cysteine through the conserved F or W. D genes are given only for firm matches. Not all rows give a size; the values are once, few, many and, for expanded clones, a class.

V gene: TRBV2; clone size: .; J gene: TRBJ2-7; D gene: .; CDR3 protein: CASGGTEVYEQYF; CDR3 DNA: TGTGCCAGCGGGGGGACCGAGGTCTACGAGCAGTACTTC
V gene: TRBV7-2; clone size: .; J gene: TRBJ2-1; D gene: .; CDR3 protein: CASTLGTGYFNEQFF; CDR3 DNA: TGTGCCAGCACCCTAGGGACCGGATATTTCAATGAGCAGTTCTTC
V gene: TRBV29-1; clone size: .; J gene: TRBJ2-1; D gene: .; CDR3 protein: CSVVDPAEQFF; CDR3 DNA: TGCAGCGTTGTAGACCCCGCGGAGCAGTTCTTC
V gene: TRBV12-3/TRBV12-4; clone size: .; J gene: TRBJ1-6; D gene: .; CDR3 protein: CASTQGLDRSPLHF; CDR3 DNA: TGTGCCAGCACACAGGGCTTAGATAGATCACCCCTCCACTTT
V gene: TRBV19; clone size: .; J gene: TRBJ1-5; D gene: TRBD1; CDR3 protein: CATGTGGKPQHF; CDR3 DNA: TGTGCCACCGGGACAGGGGGTAAGCCCCAGCATTTT
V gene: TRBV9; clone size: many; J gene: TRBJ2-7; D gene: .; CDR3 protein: CASSVAAYGSYEQYF; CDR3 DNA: TGTGCCAGCAGCGTAGCCGCGTACGGCTCCTACGAGCAGTACTTC
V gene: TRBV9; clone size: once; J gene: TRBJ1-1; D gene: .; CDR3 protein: CASSPHGTLATEAFF; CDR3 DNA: TGTGCCAGCAGCCCCCACGGGACACTAGCTACTGAAGCTTTCTTT
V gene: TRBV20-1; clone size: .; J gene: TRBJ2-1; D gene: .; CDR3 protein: CSARDVGAGDNEQFF; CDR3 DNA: TGCAGTGCTAGAGATGTGGGGGCTGGTGACAATGAGCAGTTCTTC
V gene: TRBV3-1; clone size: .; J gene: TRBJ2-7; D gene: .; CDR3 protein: CASSQDLTEQGEQYF; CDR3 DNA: TGTGCCAGCAGCCAAGATTTGACGGAGCAGGGCGAGCAGTACTTC
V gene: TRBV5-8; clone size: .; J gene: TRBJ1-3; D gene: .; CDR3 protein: CASSSQGFIGNTIYF; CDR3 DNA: TGTGCCAGCAGCTCTCAGGGTTTTATTGGAAACACCATATATTTT
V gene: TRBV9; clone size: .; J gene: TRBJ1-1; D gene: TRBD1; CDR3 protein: CASTRGQRDTEAFF; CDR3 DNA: TGTGCCAGCACCAGGGGGCAAAGAGACACTGAAGCTTTCTTT
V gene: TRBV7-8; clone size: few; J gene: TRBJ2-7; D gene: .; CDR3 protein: CASSISARPGSYEQYF; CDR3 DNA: TGTGCCAGCAGCATCTCCGCCCGGCCGGGGTCCTACGAGCAGTACTTC
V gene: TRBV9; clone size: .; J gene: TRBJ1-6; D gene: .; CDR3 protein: CASRTDTNSPLHF; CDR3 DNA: TGTGCCAGCAGGACGGACACGAATTCACCCCTCCACTTT
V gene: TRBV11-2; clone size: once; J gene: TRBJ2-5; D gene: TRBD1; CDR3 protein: CASSYDRGETQYF; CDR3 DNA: TGTGCCAGCAGCTATGACAGGGGAGAGACCCAGTACTTC
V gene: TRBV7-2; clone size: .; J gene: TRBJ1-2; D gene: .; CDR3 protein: CASSLGQHYGYTF; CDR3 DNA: TGTGCCAGCAGCTTAGGACAGCACTATGGCTACACCTTC
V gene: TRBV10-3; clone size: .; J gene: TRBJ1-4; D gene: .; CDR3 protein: CAISQGMGDEKLFF; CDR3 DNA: TGTGCCATCAGCCAGGGGATGGGGGATGAAAAACTGTTTTTT
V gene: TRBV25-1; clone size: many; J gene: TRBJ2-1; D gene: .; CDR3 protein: CASSDDTVLGQFF; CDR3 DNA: TGTGCCAGCAGTGATGATACGGTACTTGGGCAGTTCTTC
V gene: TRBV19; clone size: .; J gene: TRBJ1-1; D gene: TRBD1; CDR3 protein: CASLDRGLGNTEAFF; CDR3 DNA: TGTGCCAGTTTGGACAGGGGGTTGGGGAACACTGAAGCTTTCTTT